This T cell receptor (beta chain) was captured by sequencing in a study of blood T cell repertoires in COVID-19. TCRdb keeps only in-frame clones here, not all; method: immunoSEQ multiplex PCR. Counted here are approximately 70,000 clones, 72% occurring once; the ten biggest clones make up around half. The CDR3 contains 13 residues. V was clipped by 4 bases and J by 5 bases, with 11 bases between them. The sequencing input was PBMCs or T cells enriched from blood (not recorded which). The chain carries TRBV12-3 or TRBV12-4 and TRBJ1-2; possibly TRBD1 for D (5 bases). The TCR comes from a woman aged 60-70 years who had been exposed to COVID-19. The CDR3 spells CASSWGGRYGYTF. The CDR3 DNA is TGTGCCAGCAGTTGGGGGGGGAGATATGGCTACACCTTC.